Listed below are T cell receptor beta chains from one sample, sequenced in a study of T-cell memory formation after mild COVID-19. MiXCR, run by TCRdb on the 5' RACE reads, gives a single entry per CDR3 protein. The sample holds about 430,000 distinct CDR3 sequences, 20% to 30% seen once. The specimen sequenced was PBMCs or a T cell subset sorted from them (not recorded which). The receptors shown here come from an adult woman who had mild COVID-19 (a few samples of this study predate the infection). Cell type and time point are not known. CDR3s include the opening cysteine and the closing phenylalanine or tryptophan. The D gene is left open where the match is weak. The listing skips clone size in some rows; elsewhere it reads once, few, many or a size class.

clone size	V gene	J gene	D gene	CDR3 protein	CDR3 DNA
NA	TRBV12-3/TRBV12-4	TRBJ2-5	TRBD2	CASRPTSGGTGETQYF	TGTGCCAGCAGACCGACTAGCGGGGGGACGGGTGAGACCCAGTACTTC
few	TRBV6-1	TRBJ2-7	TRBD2	CATRTSGMRNEQYF	TGTGCCACTAGGACTAGCGGGATGAGGAACGAGCAGTACTTC
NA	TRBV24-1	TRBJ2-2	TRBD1	CATSDYDRGFAGELFF	TGTGCCACCAGTGATTATGACAGGGGTTTTGCCGGGGAGCTGTTTTTT
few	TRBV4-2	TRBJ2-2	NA	CASIPRDAGNRELFF	TGTGCCAGCATCCCCCGGGACGCCGGCAACCGGGAGCTGTTTTTT
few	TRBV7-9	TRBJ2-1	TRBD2	CASSSGLAGGRDEQFF	TGTGCCAGCAGCTCCGGACTAGCGGGGGGGCGGGATGAGCAGTTCTTC
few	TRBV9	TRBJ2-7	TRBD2	CASSVDSGGYEQYF	TGTGCCAGCAGCGTAGACAGCGGGGGCTACGAGCAGTACTTC
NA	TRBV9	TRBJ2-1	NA	CASSADSSRSYNEQFF	TGTGCCAGCAGCGCGGACAGCTCTCGGTCCTACAATGAGCAGTTCTTC
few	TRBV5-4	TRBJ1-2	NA	CASSQRSQVYGYTF	TGTGCCAGCAGCCAGAGGAGCCAGGTGTATGGCTACACCTTC
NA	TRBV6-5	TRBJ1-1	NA	CASSYVGTMNTEAFF	TGTGCCAGCAGTTACGTGGGGACCATGAACACTGAAGCTTTCTTT
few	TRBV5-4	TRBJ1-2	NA	CASSSEGGRYGYTF	TGTGCCAGCAGCTCGGAGGGCGGCCGATATGGCTACACCTTC
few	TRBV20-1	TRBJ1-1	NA	CSARTVNTEAFF	TGCAGTGCTCGGACGGTGAACACTGAAGCTTTCTTT
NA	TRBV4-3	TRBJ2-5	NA	CASSQVGAGETQYF	TGCGCCAGCAGCCAAGTAGGGGCGGGAGAGACCCAGTACTTC
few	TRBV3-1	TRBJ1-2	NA	CASSQGVGGLRSPYGYTF	TGTGCCAGCAGCCAAGGGGTCGGGGGGCTACGGTCCCCCTATGGCTACACCTTC
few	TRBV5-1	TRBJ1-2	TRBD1	CASSSGGTGFDYGYTF	TGCGCCAGCAGCTCGGGCGGGACAGGGTTTGACTATGGCTACACCTTC
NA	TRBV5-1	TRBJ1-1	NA	CASSWAGAEAFF	TGCGCCAGCAGCTGGGCAGGCGCTGAAGCTTTCTTT
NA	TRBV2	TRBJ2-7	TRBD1	CASSGQGNHEQYF	TGTGCCAGCAGCGGACAGGGCAACCACGAGCAGTACTTC
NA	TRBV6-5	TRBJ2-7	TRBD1	CASSAGTGGWGQYF	TGTGCCAGCAGCGCCGGGACAGGGGGTTGGGGGCAGTACTTC
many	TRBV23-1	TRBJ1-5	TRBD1	CASSSTGGNQPQHF	TGCGCCAGCAGTTCGACAGGGGGGAATCAGCCCCAGCATTTT
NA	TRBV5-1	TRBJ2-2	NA	CASSLVTRYPTGELFF	TGCGCCAGCAGCTTGGTCACGAGGTACCCCACCGGGGAGCTGTTTTTT
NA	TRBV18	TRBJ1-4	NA	CASSPGGKGEKLFF	TGTGCCAGCTCACCCGGCGGAAAGGGCGAAAAACTGTTTTTT
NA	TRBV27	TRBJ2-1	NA	CASSLSRLGYNEQFF	TGTGCCAGCAGTTTATCGCGACTGGGGTACAATGAGCAGTTCTTC
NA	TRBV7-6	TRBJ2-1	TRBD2	CASSNLAGPKGEQFF	TGTGCCAGCAGCAACCTAGCGGGGCCTAAGGGTGAGCAGTTCTTC
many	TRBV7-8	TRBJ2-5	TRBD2	CASSSGAGRALETQYF	TGTGCCAGCAGCTCCGGAGCCGGGAGGGCCTTAGAGACCCAGTACTTC
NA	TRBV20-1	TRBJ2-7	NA	CSARDRVGTLYEQYF	TGCAGTGCTAGAGATCGGGTTGGGACACTCTACGAGCAGTACTTC
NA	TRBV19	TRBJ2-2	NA	CASRPYESSGELFF	TGTGCCAGTAGGCCATACGAGAGTTCCGGGGAGCTGTTTTTT
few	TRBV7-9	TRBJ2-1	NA	CASSLGFSLYNEQFF	TGTGCCAGCAGCCTCGGGTTCTCTCTGTACAATGAGCAGTTCTTC
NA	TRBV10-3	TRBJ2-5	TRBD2	CAISGAGGPRETQYF	TGTGCCATCAGTGGCGCGGGAGGGCCGAGGGAGACCCAGTACTTC
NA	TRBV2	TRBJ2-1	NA	CASSEVAILGNEQFF	TGTGCCAGCAGTGAAGTAGCCATTCTTGGGAATGAGCAGTTCTTC
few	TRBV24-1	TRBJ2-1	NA	CATSDAGTALNEQFF	TGTGCCACCAGTGATGCCGGGACGGCGCTCAATGAGCAGTTCTTC
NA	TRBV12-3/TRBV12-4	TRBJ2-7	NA	CASSRGGTPYEQYF	TGTGCCAGCAGCCGTGGAGGGACGCCCTACGAGCAGTACTTC
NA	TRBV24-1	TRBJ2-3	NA	CATSDSGVASTDTQYF	TGTGCCACCAGTGACTCAGGGGTGGCTAGCACAGATACGCAGTATTTT
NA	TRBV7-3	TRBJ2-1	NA	CASSVTSRDPRRF	TGTGCCAGCAGCGTAACGAGCCGGGACCCAAGAAGATTC
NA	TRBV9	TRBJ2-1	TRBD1	CASSGQGRYNEQFF	TGTGCCAGCAGCGGACAGGGACGCTACAATGAGCAGTTCTTC
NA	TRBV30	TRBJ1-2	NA	CAWSQVSSGYTF	TGTGCCTGGAGTCAGGTGTCCAGTGGCTACACCTTC
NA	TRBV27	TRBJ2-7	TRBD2	CASSLGRANEQYF	TGTGCCAGCAGTTTAGGGAGGGCGAACGAGCAGTACTTC
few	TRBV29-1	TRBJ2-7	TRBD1	CSVWTGETYEQYF	TGCAGCGTTTGGACAGGTGAGACCTACGAGCAGTACTTC
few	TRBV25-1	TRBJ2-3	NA	CASSEKEGTDTQYF	TGTGCCAGCAGTGAAAAGGAGGGGACAGATACGCAGTATTTT
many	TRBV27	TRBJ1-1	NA	CASSYQASGNTEAFF	TGTGCCAGCAGTTACCAGGCGTCCGGGAACACTGAAGCTTTCTTT
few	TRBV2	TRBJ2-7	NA	CASRGFAGYEQYF	TGTGCCAGCAGGGGATTCGCGGGCTACGAGCAGTACTTC
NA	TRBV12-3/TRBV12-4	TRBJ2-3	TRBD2	CASSWTSESTDTQYF	TGTGCCAGCAGTTGGACTAGCGAGAGCACAGATACGCAGTATTTT
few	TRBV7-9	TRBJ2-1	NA	CASSLVAGPYHNEQFF	TGTGCCAGCAGCTTAGTTGCAGGACCCTATCACAATGAGCAGTTCTTC
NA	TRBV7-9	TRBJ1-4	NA	CASSLGGVSNEKLFF	TGTGCCAGCAGCTTAGGCGGGGTTTCTAATGAAAAACTGTTTTTT
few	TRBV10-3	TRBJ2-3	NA	CALSLAPGDTQYF	TGTGCCCTATCATTGGCGCCTGGGGATACGCAGTATTTT
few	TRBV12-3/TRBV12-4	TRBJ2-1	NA	CASTWELRNNEQFF	TGTGCCAGCACGTGGGAGTTGCGGAACAATGAGCAGTTCTTC
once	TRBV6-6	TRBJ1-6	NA	CASSYPSESSPLHF	TGTGCCAGCAGTTATCCGTCCGAGAGCTCACCCCTCCACTTT
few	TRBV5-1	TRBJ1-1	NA	CASSLGRSSVNTEAFF	TGCGCCAGCAGCCTGGGACGGAGCTCGGTGAACACTGAAGCTTTCTTT
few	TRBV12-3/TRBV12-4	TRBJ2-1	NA	CASSRGAGFHNEQFF	TGTGCCAGCAGTAGGGGAGCGGGCTTCCATAATGAGCAGTTCTTC
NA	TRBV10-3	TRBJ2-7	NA	CAIGADSSYEQYF	TGTGCCATAGGGGCAGACAGCTCCTACGAGCAGTACTTC
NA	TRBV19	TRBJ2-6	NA	CASIGTAGANVLTF	TGTGCCAGTATTGGAACAGCTGGGGCCAACGTCCTGACTTTC